This T cell receptor beta chain was recovered during a study of blood T cell repertoires in COVID-19. Study-level background: The United States, Italy and Spain provided the acute and convalescent COVID-19 samples. T cells, B-cell-depleted T cells, or PBMCs provided the cDNA or gDNA that served as material.

Per the original data handling: Amplification with reference gene primers provided the estimates of nucleated cell counts. Clones were sequenced by immunoSEQ multiplex PCR, and TCRdb holds only the in-frame ones, with some missing. D and trimming come from the DNA, and the V and J calls and clone size come from that table. Altogether 200,000 to 300,000 clones are present, 84% being singletons, with the ten largest covering about 2.1%. This CDR3 region has 13 residues. V lost 5 bases and J lost 5, with 12 bases in between. The rearrangement uses TRBV12-3 or TRBV12-4 and TRBJ2-5; D perhaps matches TRBD1 (5 bases). This receptor was identified in a man aged 35 to 55 who had recovered from COVID-19. Sequenced material: peripheral blood. The CDR3 here is CASSPQSGETQYF. In nucleotides, the CDR3 is TGTGCCAGCAGTCCCCAGTCAGGGGAGACCCAGTACTTC.